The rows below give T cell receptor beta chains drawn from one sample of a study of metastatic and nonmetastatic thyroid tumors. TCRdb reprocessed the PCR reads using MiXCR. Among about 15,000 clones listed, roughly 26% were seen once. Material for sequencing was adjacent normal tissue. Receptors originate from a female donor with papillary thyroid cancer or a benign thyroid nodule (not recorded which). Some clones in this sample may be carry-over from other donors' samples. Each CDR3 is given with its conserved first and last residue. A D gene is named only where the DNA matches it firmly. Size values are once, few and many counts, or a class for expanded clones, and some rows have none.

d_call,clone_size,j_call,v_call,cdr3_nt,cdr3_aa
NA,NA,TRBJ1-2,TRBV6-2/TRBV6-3,TGTGCCAGCAGATACTCCGGGGCCAAAGGCTATGGCTACACCTTC,CASRYSGAKGYGYTF
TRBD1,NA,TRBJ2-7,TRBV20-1,TGCAGTGTTCCCGACAGGGTCTACGAGCAGTACTTC,CSVPDRVYEQYF
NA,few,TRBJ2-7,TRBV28,TGTGCCAGCAGTCCCCTCTACCCGAGCTCCTACGAGCAGTACTTC,CASSPLYPSSYEQYF
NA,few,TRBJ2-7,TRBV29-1,TGCAGCGTGGCCCCAGGGTCAACCTACGAGCAGTACTTC,CSVAPGSTYEQYF
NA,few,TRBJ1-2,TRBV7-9,TGTGCCAGCAGCTTATGGTTGGCAGGCGATGGCTACACCTTC,CASSLWLAGDGYTF
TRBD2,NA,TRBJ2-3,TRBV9,TGTGCCAGCAGCGTATATGCGGGAGTCACAGATACGCAGTATTTT,CASSVYAGVTDTQYF
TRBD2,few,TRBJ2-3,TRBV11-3,TGTGCCAGCAGCTTAGTCGTGACTAGCGGGAGTCGGGCACAAGATACGCAGTATTTT,CASSLVVTSGSRAQDTQYF
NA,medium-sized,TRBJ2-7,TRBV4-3,TGCGCCAGCAGCCAAGGGCAGGCCAGCTCCTACGAGCAGTACTTC,CASSQGQASSYEQYF
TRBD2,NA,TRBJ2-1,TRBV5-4,TGTGCCAGCAGCAAGTCGGGAGGCTCGTACAATGAGCAGTTCTTC,CASSKSGGSYNEQFF
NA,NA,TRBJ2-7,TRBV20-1,TGCAGTGCTAGAGGGGAAACGGGCCGGGCCTACGAGCAGTACTTC,CSARGETGRAYEQYF
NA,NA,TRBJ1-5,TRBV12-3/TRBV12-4,TGTGCCAGCAGTGAGGAGGGCCGGGGTTGGCCCCAGCATTTT,CASSEEGRGWPQHF
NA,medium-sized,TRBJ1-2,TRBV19,TGTGCCAGTAGATTGACAAATCGAGGCTACACCTTC,CASRLTNRGYTF
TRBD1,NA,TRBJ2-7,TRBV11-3,TGTGCCAGCAGCTTAGAGGGGACAGAGTCCTACGAGCAGTACTTC,CASSLEGTESYEQYF
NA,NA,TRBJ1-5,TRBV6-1,TGTGCCAGCAGCAACTGGGACTGGAATCAGCCCCAGCATTTT,CASSNWDWNQPQHF
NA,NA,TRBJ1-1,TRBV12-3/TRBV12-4,TGTGCCAGCAGTTTTGCAGGGTTGTCCACTGAAGCTTTCTTT,CASSFAGLSTEAFF
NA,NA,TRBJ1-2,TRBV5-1,TGCGCCAGCAGCTTTTCCGCGGACTATGGCTACACCTTC,CASSFSADYGYTF
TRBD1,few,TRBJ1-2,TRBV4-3,TGCGCCAGCAGCACCAAAACCGGGACAGGGGTTAGGGGCTACACCTTC,CASSTKTGTGVRGYTF
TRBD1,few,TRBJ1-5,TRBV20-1,TGCAGTGCTAGAGAACCCACGGGACAGGGCAATCAGCCCCAGCATTTT,CSAREPTGQGNQPQHF
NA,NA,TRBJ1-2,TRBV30,TGTGCCTGGAAAACAGGAGGAGGCTACACCTTC,CAWKTGGGYTF
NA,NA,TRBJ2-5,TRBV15,TGTGCCACCAGACGGGTGGCAGGGGAGGAGACCCAGTACTTC,CATRRVAGEETQYF
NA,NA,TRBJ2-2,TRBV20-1,TGCAGTGCTAGAGTGGGGGTAACTAGGTATGGCGCCGGGGAGCTGTTTTTT,CSARVGVTRYGAGELFF
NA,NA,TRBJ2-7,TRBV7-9,TGTGCCAGCAGCTCAGGACAGCCCTCCAACTACGAGCAGTACTTC,CASSSGQPSNYEQYF
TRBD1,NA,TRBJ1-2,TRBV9,TGTGCCAGCAGCGTCAGGGACAGGGGGGTCTATGGCTACACCTTC,CASSVRDRGVYGYTF
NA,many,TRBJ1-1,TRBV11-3,TGTGCCAGCAGCTTAGCGGGGGGCGCGGCTGAAGCTTTCTTT,CASSLAGGAAEAFF
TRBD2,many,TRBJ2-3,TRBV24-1,TGTGCCACCAGTGATCTTGGGCTAGCGGGCCTGGATATGCAGTATTTT,CATSDLGLAGLDMQYF
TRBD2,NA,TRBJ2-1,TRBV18,TGTGCCAGCTCACCACCGGGACTAGCGGGGGGCAATGAGCAGTTCTTC,CASSPPGLAGGNEQFF
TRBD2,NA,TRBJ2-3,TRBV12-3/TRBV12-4,TGTGCCAGCAGATCAGCGGGACCACGGGATACGCAGTATTTT,CASRSAGPRDTQYF
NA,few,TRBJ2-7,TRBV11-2,TGTGCCAGCAGCGTCCCCTCGGGAGCAACAATTCTCTACGAGCAGTACTTC,CASSVPSGATILYEQYF
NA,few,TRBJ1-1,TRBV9,TGTGCCAGCAGCCCTACAGGGTTGAACACTGAAGCTTTCTTT,CASSPTGLNTEAFF
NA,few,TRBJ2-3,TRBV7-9,TGTGCCAGCAGCTTCAGCGATACGCAGTATTTT,CASSFSDTQYF
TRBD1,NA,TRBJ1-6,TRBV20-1,TGCAGTGCTAGAGGACAGGGAAGGTCACCCCTCCACTTT,CSARGQGRSPLHF
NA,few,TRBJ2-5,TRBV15,TGTGCCACCAGCAGAGATCAGGGAGAGACCCAGTACTTC,CATSRDQGETQYF
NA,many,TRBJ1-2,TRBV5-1,TGCGCCAGCAGCTTCGGATATGGCTACACCTTC,CASSFGYGYTF
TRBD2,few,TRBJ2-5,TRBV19,TGTGCCACTATTAAGGTAGCGGGAATCCAAGATACCCAGTACTTC,CATIKVAGIQDTQYF
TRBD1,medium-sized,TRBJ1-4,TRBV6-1,TGTGCCAGCCACCTCGGACAGGCTAACCCGGGGAAAGGGGAAAAACTGTTTTTT,CASHLGQANPGKGEKLFF
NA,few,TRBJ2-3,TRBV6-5,TGTGCCAGCAGTTCATGGCGGGATCGCACAGATACGCAGTATTTT,CASSSWRDRTDTQYF
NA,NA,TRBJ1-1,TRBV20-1,TGCAGTGCATGTGTAGTTGGGTGGGACACTGAAGCTTTCTTT,CSACVVGWDTEAFF
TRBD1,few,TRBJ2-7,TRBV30,TGTGCCTGGAGTACGTCAGGGGGAACCTACGAGCAGTACTTC,CAWSTSGGTYEQYF
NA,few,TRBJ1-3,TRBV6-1,TGTGCCAGCAGTGGCCTCCGGACCTCTGGAAACACCATATATTTT,CASSGLRTSGNTIYF
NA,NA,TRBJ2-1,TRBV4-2,TGTGCCAGCAGCCAAGATCTTTGGAGGGTCAATGAGCAGTTCTTC,CASSQDLWRVNEQFF
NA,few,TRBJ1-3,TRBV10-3,TGTGCCGTAAGACCGGACCCTGGAAACACCATATATTTT,CAVRPDPGNTIYF
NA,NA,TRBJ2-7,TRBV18,TGTGCCAGCTCACCGAAGACGCCTACCTACGAGCAGTACTTC,CASSPKTPTYEQYF
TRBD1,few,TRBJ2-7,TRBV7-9,TGTGCCAGCAGCAGGGGACAGACCTACGAGCAGTACTTC,CASSRGQTYEQYF
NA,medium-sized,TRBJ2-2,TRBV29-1,TGCAGCGTTGCCACCAGTTCTACAGACACCGGGGAGCTGTTTTTT,CSVATSSTDTGELFF
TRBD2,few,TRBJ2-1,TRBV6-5,TGTGCCAGCAGTTACTCGAACGTAGCGGGAGAAGATGAGCAGTTCTTC,CASSYSNVAGEDEQFF
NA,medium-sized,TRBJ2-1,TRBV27,TGTGCCAGCAGTTTACGCCCCTACAATGAGCAGTTCTTC,CASSLRPYNEQFF
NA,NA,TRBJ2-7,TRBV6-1,TGTGCCAGCACGGGATCAGCGAGCTCCTACGAGCAGTACTTC,CASTGSASSYEQYF
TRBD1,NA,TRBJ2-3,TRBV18,TGTGCCAGCTCACTGGACAGGGCTCCTCGCACAGATACGCAGTATTTT,CASSLDRAPRTDTQYF
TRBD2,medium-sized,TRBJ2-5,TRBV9,TGTGCCAGCAGCGTAGCAACTCTAGCGGGAGGCCGAGGAGAGACCCAGTACTTC,CASSVATLAGGRGETQYF
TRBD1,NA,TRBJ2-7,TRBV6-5,TGTGCCAGCAGTTACTATTCAGGGGGCAAGAACGAGCAGTACTTC,CASSYYSGGKNEQYF
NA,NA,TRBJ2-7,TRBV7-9,TGTGCCAGCAGCTCGACAGGTCACTACGAGCAGTACTTC,CASSSTGHYEQYF
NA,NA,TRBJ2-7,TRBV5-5,TGTGCCAGCAGCTTGAGCTGGAACTACGAGCAGTACTTC,CASSLSWNYEQYF
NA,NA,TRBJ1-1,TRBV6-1,TGTGCCAGCAGTAGGGACAACGAAGCTTTCTTT,CASSRDNEAFF
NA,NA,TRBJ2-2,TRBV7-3,TGTGCCAGCAGCCCGGGGGGCCTCGGGGAGCTGTTTTTT,CASSPGGLGELFF
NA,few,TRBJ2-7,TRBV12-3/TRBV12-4,TGTGCCAGCAGTTTAGGGCAGTTCTACGAGCAGTACTTC,CASSLGQFYEQYF